Sequencing of this TCR beta chain was carried out in a study of prognosis after radiotherapy for stage I lung cancer. Overall study: Aged roughly 50 to 84 years, with a median of approximately 78 years, the patients were roughly 14 men and about six women. Study-wide findings and caveats: It was reported that patients with metastases and those without them differed in TRBV and TRBJ gene usage. Following stereotactic body radiation therapy, patients who went on to develop distant metastases had lower Shannon entropy.

Amplification of TCR beta CDR3 from genomic DNA used two-round multiplex PCR. First-round PCR, the initial amplification, used primers specific to each TRBV and TRBJ gene. Universal primers primed the second round of PCR. Using its own MiXCR run on the multiplex PCR reads, TCRdb lists one record per CDR3 protein. The table lists around 20,000 distinct CDR3 sequences, approximately 50% of them singletons. About this clonotype itself: Its antigen is as yet unknown.

V lost 3 bases and J 4 bases, leaving 8 bases between the germline ends. There are 13 residues in the CDR3. Germline CDR1 and CDR2: SGHRS and YFSETQ. Sequencing used PBMCs, obtained before or after stereotactic body radiation therapy (not recorded which). The chain links TRBV5-1 to TRBJ1-3; a possible D gene is TRBD1 (6 bases). This sequence originates from a donor aged 50 or older with non-small cell lung cancer. CDR3 amino acids: CASSSGTGNTIYF. The CDR3 coding sequence is TGCGCCAGCAGCTCCGGGACAGGAAACACCATATATTTT.